This T cell receptor (beta chain) was retrieved from a study of cytomegalovirus exposure and HLA in healthy donors. Study-wide points: The authors later found HLA-associated TCR beta chains more clonally expanded than equally common others.

Researchers ran the PCR with 60 Vbeta and 13 Jbeta primers. The repertoire was sequenced with immunoSEQ multiplex PCR; TCRdb's copy has only in-frame clones and lacks some. The sample lists about 180,000 clones; around 80% were seen once. Comment on this clone: Its antigen remains unknown. Because the CDR3's place on the DNA is in doubt, the DNA is left out and the CDR3 is given as listed by TCRdb.

Germline CDR1 MDHEN, CDR2 SYDVKM. A total of 11 residues make up the CDR3, ends included. The sequenced material came from PBMCs. The TCR comes from a woman in her 40s in good health and CMV-seronegative. V gene TRBV28 combines with J gene TRBJ1-5. CDR3 region: CASSSSEPQHF.